One sample yielded the 13 T cell receptor beta chains listed below, sequenced in a study of CD8 T cells in ankylosing spondylitis. TCRdb re-derived calls from the 5' RACE reads in MiXCR, one entry per CDR3 protein. Of 200,000 or so distinct CDR3 sequences listed, roughly 18% are singletons. The source material was blood, either unsorted or a sorted T cell fraction (not recorded which). The receptors come from a male donor between 5 and 29 years old with ankylosing spondylitis or in good health (not recorded which).

This clonotype occurred many times. The chain joins TRBV19 to TRBJ2-5; TRBD2 matches at 7 bases. V lost 2 bases, J lost 5 bases, and 2 bases stayed unmatched. This CDR3 is 13 amino acids long. Germline assignment: CDR1 LNHDA and CDR2 SQIVND (reference sequence). The CDR3 region is CASSIRGEETQYF. The CDR3, as DNA: TGTGCCAGTAGTATACGGGGGGAGGAGACCCAGTACTTC. The whole variable domain, remainder taken from reference TRBV19 and TRBJ2-5, is DGGITQSPKYLFRKEGQNVTLSCEQNLNHDAMYWYRQDPGQGLRLIYYSQIVNDFQKGDIAEGYSVSREKKESFPLTVTSAQKNPTAFYLCASSIRGEETQYFGPGTRLLVL.

Ten or more counts support this clonotype. J is TRBJ2-3 and V is TRBV28; D gene ambiguous. The CDR3 contains 16 residues. Trimming took 6 bases from V and 7 from J, leaving 23 bases between them. Per the germline V gene, CDR1 is MDHEN and CDR2 is SYDVKM. Written as DNA, the CDR3 is TGTGCCAGCAGGAATATCCGACTGGCCCCCGATCATACGCAGTATTTT. Translation gives CASRNIRLAPDHTQYF.

This clonotype was seen repeatedly, ten times or more. The chain combines TRBV6-2 or TRBV6-3 with TRBJ2-2; 11 nucleotides align to TRBD2. The V gene's germline CDR1 is MNHEY and CDR2 SVGEGT. V shed 2 bases and J 0 bases; nucleotides not matched to a gene: 8. The CDR3 extends over 19 amino acids. The CDR3 is CASSYAHQGLAANTGELFF. In nucleotides, the CDR3 is TGTGCCAGCAGTTACGCGCACCAGGGACTAGCGGCGAACACCGGGGAGCTGTTTTTT.

This CDR3 is CASSYDPSGRHTQYF. In DNA form, the CDR3 reads TGTGCCAGCAGTTACGACCCCTCGGGACGACATACGCAGTATTTT. The chain employs TRBV6-6 and TRBJ2-3; the D gene could be TRBD1 or TRBD2 (5 bases each). The CDR3 is 15 residues long. Trimming removed 2 bases from V and 7 bases from J, with 16 bases in between. Germline CDR1 is MNHNY and CDR2 is SVGAGI (reference sequence).

V is TRBV12-3 or TRBV12-4 and J is TRBJ2-3; TRBD2 aligns across 8 bases. The V and J ends lost 6 bases and 2 bases, in that order; junction bases with no gene match: 7. The CDR3 has 15 amino acids. CDR3 amino acids: CASSLTSGPTDTQYF. The CDR3 DNA sequence: TGTGCCAGCAGCCTAACTAGCGGACCCACAGATACGCAGTATTTT.

This clonotype occurred many times. V is TRBV7-2 and J is TRBJ2-2, with D uncertain. Germline V gene data show CDR1 as SGHTA and CDR2 as FQGNSA. CDR3 length: 13 residues. Deletions cut 0 bases from V and 6 bases from J, with 5 bases between. This CDR3 reads CASSLALPGELFF. For the CDR3, the DNA is TGTGCCAGCAGCTTAGCACTACCCGGGGAGCTGTTTTTT. Filled out from reference TRBV7-2 and TRBJ2-2, the complete variable domain reads GAGVSQSPSNKVTEKGKDVELRCDPISGHTALYWYRQSLGQGLEFLIYFQGNSAPDKSGLPSDRFSAERTGGSVSTLTIQRTQQEDSAVYLCASSLALPGELFFGEGSRLTVL.

The table lists this clonotype with many counts. The rearrangement joins TRBV29-1 to TRBJ2-7; TRBD2 might be the D (6 bases). The V end lost 5 bases, the J end lost 2 bases, and 13 bases lay between the germline ends. The CDR3 length is 13 residues. Germline V gene lookup returns CDR1 SQVTM and CDR2 ANQGSEA. The DNA for the CDR3 is TGCAGCGTTATTATCGGAGGGGCCTACGAGCAGTACTTC. It specifies CSVIIGGAYEQYF.

The chain carries TRBV20-1 and TRBJ2-7; a possible D gene is TRBD2 (6 bases). This CDR3 spans 14 amino acids. V was trimmed by 3 bases and J by 3 bases, leaving 15 bases between them. Germline V gives CDR1 DFQATT, CDR2 SNEGSKA (reference sequence). This chain's CDR3 is CSARWSGDFYEQYF. In DNA, the CDR3 is TGCAGTGCTAGGTGGTCGGGAGACTTCTACGAGCAGTACTTC.

The CDR3 reads CASSQDNPRGNEKLFF. CDR3 sequence (DNA): TGCGCCAGCAGCCAAGATAATCCCAGGGGTAACGAAAAACTGTTTTTT. The chain uses TRBV4-3 and TRBJ1-4; TRBD1 is a possible D gene (6 bases). Trimming cost V 0 bases and J 8 bases, with 16 bases left between them. The germline gives CDR1 LGHNA, CDR2 YSLEER. The CDR3 has 16 amino acids.

This clonotype was recorded many times. The V call is TRBV5-1, the J call TRBJ2-1; 10 positions match TRBD1. The length of the CDR3 is 15 residues. With V trimmed by 1 base and J by 8 bases, 6 bases remained unmatched. CDR1 SGHRS and CDR2 YFSETQ come from the germline V gene. The CDR3 DNA sequence: TGCGCCAGCAGCTTGAGGGCGACAGGGGGCCATGAGCAGTTCTTC. Translating gives CASSLRATGGHEQFF.

This chain links TRBV4-1 with TRBJ2-3; the match to TRBD2 covers 14 bases. The germline gives CDR1 MGHRA, CDR2 YSYEKL. This CDR3 contains 20 residues. V lost 3 bases and J lost 1; bases outside the gene matches: 12. Here the CDR3 reads CASSHPRSGTSGSGTDTQYF. DNA of the CDR3: TGCGCCAGCAGCCATCCCCGGTCCGGGACTAGCGGGAGCGGCACAGATACGCAGTATTTT.

This clonotype showed up just a few times. The gene calls are TRBV20-1 and TRBJ1-2; tentative D call: TRBD1 (5 bases). The CDR3 loop spans 15 amino acids. Looked up from germline, CDR1 is DFQATT and CDR2 is SNEGSKA (reference sequence). With 0 bases removed from V and 2 bases from J, the gap between germline ends came to 13 bases. CDR3 sequence (DNA): TGCAGTGCTAGAGATAGGACCGGGGGAAACTATGGCTACACCTTC. This sequence encodes CSARDRTGGNYGYTF.

Ten or more counts support this clonotype. The junction does not match germline at one end; this may be a read error. This chain joins TRBV7-9 and TRBJ2-7; D is unclear. This CDR3 is built from 13 residues. Germline loops: CDR1 SEHNR, CDR2 FQNEAQ (reference sequence). The CDR3 DNA reads TGTGCCAGCAGCAGAACAGCCTCCTACGAGCAGCACTTC. This gives the protein CASSRTASYEQHF.